One TCR beta chain is described in this entry. These data are taken from a study of T-cell memory formation after mild COVID-19. Study-level background: TCR clusters were mostly donor specific.

TCRdb passed the 5' RACE reads through MiXCR, listing each CDR3 protein once. In the table there are about 340,000 distinct CDR3 sequences, approximately 15% of which are singletons. Germline CDR1 reads SEHNR; CDR2 reads FQNEAQ (reference sequence). Trimming shortened V by 8 bases and J by 4 bases, and 20 bases separated the two germline ends. This CDR3 is built from 16 residues. The clonotype comes from a man between 18 and 35 years old who had mild COVID-19 (a few samples of this study predate the infection). Cell type and time point are not known. This chain connects TRBV7-9 to TRBJ2-2; D is perhaps TRBD2 (6 bases). The sequenced material came from PBMCs or a T cell subset sorted from them (not recorded which). CDR3 region: CASSTTGVGSTGELFF. CDR3 coding DNA: TGTGCCAGCTCTACGACGGGAGTCGGATCCACCGGGGAGCTGTTTTTT.